This TCR beta chain was observed in a study of shared clonotypes between healthy human individuals. CDR1 is SGHRS, CDR2 YFSETQ, per germline. CDR3 length: 14 amino acids. With 2 bases removed from V and 7 bases from J, the gap between germline ends came to 13 bases. As to this clone: Its target is unknown.

Study results and caveats: Only blood underwent sampling, and tissue repertoires likely differ.

Profiling relied on immunoSEQ multiplex PCR, and the TCRdb table lists in-frame clones only, not all of them. The table records roughly 1,500,000 clones, approximately 98.5% of them present only once. This TCR was recovered from a man aged 30-40 years in good health. V usage is TRBV5-1 and J usage is TRBJ1-5; unclear D gene. Sequencing used naive CD4+ T cells sorted from blood. As for subset: CD45RA+ positively selected. The DNA for the CDR3 is TGCGCCAGCAGCTTAGCCCCCGACGCACAGCCCCAGCATTTT. Encoded protein: CASSLAPDAQPQHF. The complete variable domain, with remaining parts taken from reference TRBV5-1 and TRBJ1-5, reads KAGVTQTPRYLIKTRGQQVTLSCSPISGHRSVSWYQQTPGQGLQFLFEYFSETQRNKGNFPGRFSGRQFSNSRSEMNVSTLELGDSALYLCASSLAPDAQPQHFGDGTRLSIL.